This passage covers 17 T cell receptor beta chains from one sample sequenced in a study of T cell repertoires in cytomegalovirus infection. One entry per CDR3 protein, called by TCRdb with MiXCR from the reads. The sample holds a few hundred thousand distinct CDR3 sequences; 33% are singletons and the top ten take roughly 17%. Their specific antigens are unknown. The input for sequencing was cultured PBMCs, taken from culture after CMV antigen stimulation. The source of these receptors is a human donor in good health (CMV status not recorded). Some clones in this sample may be carry-over from other donors' samples.

This chain connects TRBV20-1 to TRBJ2-1; 8 nucleotides align to TRBD2. CDR3 length: 15 residues. V was clipped by 4 bases and J by 6 bases; unmatched bases: 11. Looked up from germline, CDR1 is DFQATT and CDR2 is SNEGSKA (reference sequence). The CDR3 loop is CSATILADRSNEQFF. The DNA for the CDR3 is TGCAGTGCTACAATACTAGCGGACCGGAGCAATGAGCAGTTCTTC.

This clonotype was detected a few times. The chain carries TRBV10-3 and TRBJ2-5; D is perhaps TRBD2 (6 bases). CDR1 and CDR2 (germline): ENHRY, SYGVKD. The CDR3 loop spans 13 amino acids. With 10 bases removed from V and 3 bases from J, the gap between germline ends came to 15 bases. The CDR3 DNA sequence: TGTGCCACATGCACGGGAGTAGAAGAGACCCAGTACTTC. It specifies CATCTGVEETQYF.

This clonotype was observed a few times. The V call is TRBV11-2, the J call TRBJ1-1; 9 bases map to TRBD1. The CDR3 sequence is 13 residues long. V dropped 4 bases and J dropped 10; count of bases not matched to a gene: 7. From germline, CDR1 is SGHAT and CDR2 FQNNGV. The CDR3 sequence: CASSSDRGSAAFF. The CDR3 nucleotides read TGTGCCAGCAGCTCGGACAGGGGTTCAGCAGCTTTCTTT.

This chain uses TRBV28 with TRBJ1-6; D not resolved. The CDR3 length is 14 residues. Germline lookup yields CDR1 MDHEN and CDR2 SYDVKM. The V gene lost 6 bases and the J gene lost 5 bases, with 11 bases spanning the gap. The CDR3 is CASRPRLNNSPLHF. The CDR3 nucleotides read TGTGCCAGCAGACCTAGACTTAATAATTCACCCCTCCACTTT.

The gene calls are TRBV19 and TRBJ1-5; no reliable D call. Trimming left V 2 bases short and J 4 bases short, with 6 bases between. CDR1 is LNHDA and CDR2 is SQIVND in the germline V gene (reference sequence). CDR3 length: 13 amino acids. The CDR3 nucleotides are TGTGCCAGTAGTATAATGATGAATCAGCCCCAGCATTTT. Protein product: CASSIMMNQPQHF.

A few counts support this clonotype. The chain carries TRBV6-8 and TRBJ2-5, with 13 bases fitting TRBD2. The V gene's germline CDR1 is MNHGY and CDR2 SAAAGT. V shed 4 bases and J 2 bases; nucleotides not matched to a gene: 4. This CDR3 comprises 16 residues. The CDR3 protein is CASSSPTSGRQETQYF. For the CDR3, the DNA is TGTGCCAGCAGTTCTCCGACTAGCGGGAGGCAAGAGACCCAGTACTTC.

This clonotype was seen ten or more times. The V gene is TRBV4-2, the J gene TRBJ2-2; D may be TRBD1 or TRBD2 (5 bases each). This CDR3 has 16 residues. The V end was cut by 1 base, the J end by 2 bases, with 11 bases between. In germline, CDR1 is LGHNA, CDR2 YNFKEQ. CDR3 amino acids: CASSQAGTANTGELFF. CDR3 DNA: TGTGCCAGCAGCCAAGCCGGGACGGCAAACACCGGGGAGCTGTTTTTT.

This clonotype was seen a few times. The chain carries TRBV7-8 and TRBJ2-1, with 8 bases identical to TRBD2. Germline trimming cut 1 base from V and 4 bases from J; bases unmatched to any gene: 6. Per germline, CDR1 SGHVS and CDR2 FQNEAQ. The CDR3 is made up of 16 amino acids. The CDR3 coding sequence is TGTGCCAGCAGCTTAGGAGGAGCTAGCGGGTACAATGAGCAGTTCTTC. It encodes CASSLGGASGYNEQFF.

This clonotype was recorded once. The chain couples TRBV27 to TRBJ1-1, with TRBD1 matching 9 bases. The CDR3 spans 13 residues. The J segment lost 8 bases and the V segment lost 6 bases, leaving 7 bases of the junction unmatched. Germline V gene lookup returns CDR1 MNHEY and CDR2 SMNVEV (reference sequence). The CDR3 region is CASSKGQGIEAFF. Here the CDR3 DNA reads TGTGCCAGCAGCAAAGGACAGGGGATCGAAGCTTTCTTT.

This chain links TRBV30 with TRBJ2-3; 8 bases are a match to TRBD2. The germline V gene has CDR1 GTSNPN and CDR2 SVGIG (reference sequence). This CDR3 contains 13 residues. Unmatched junction bases numbered 3, after V lost 4 bases and J lost 3 bases. CDR3 region: CAWTGGGTDTQYF. CDR3 DNA: TGTGCCTGGACGGGAGGGGGGACAGATACGCAGTATTTT. The variable domain in full, with the rest retrieved from reference TRBV30 and TRBJ2-3, is SQTIHQWPATLVQPVGSPLSLECTVEGTSNPNLYWYRQAAGRGLQLLFYSVGIGQISSEVPQNLSASRPQDRQFILSSKKLLLSDSGFYLCAWTGGGTDTQYFGPGTRLTVL.

The chain combines TRBV27 with TRBJ2-1; 10 nucleotides agree with TRBD2. Germline lookup yields CDR1 MNHEY and CDR2 SMNVEV (reference sequence). This CDR3 comprises 16 residues. Unmatched junction bases numbered 12, after V lost 4 bases and J lost 9 bases. CDR3 sequence reads: CASSSSGRIDRSEQFF. The CDR3 nucleotides are TGTGCCAGCAGTTCTAGCGGGAGAATTGATCGGAGTGAGCAGTTCTTC.

The sample holds a few counts of this clonotype. CDR3 nucleotide sequence: TGCGCCAGCAGCCAAGAAGCGCCTGACTCGTGGGGCTACACCTTC. It encodes CASSQEAPDSWGYTF. The chain joins TRBV4-1 to TRBJ1-2; the D is unclear. The CDR3 runs 15 residues. CDR1 and CDR2 (germline): MGHRA, YSYEKL. With 0 bases removed from V and 8 bases from J, the gap between germline ends came to 16 bases.

In this sample, this clonotype turned up a few times. The chain recombines TRBV25-1 with TRBJ1-2; D not resolved. Per germline, CDR1 MGHDK and CDR2 SYGVNS. The CDR3 runs 13 residues. V was shortened by 2 bases and J by 1 base, with 5 bases between the two germline ends. CDR3 in DNA: TGTGCCAGCAGTGAACGCGGTAACTATGGCTACACCTTC. Its protein product is CASSERGNYGYTF.

This chain links TRBV18 with TRBJ2-7; 9 positions match TRBD2. CDR1 and CDR2 (germline): KGHSH, LQKENI. Trimming at V came to 2 bases and at J to 0 bases, leaving 5 bases not matched to a gene. CDR3 length: 16 amino acids. The CDR3 protein is CASSPGLAGSSYEQYF. The CDR3 nucleotides read TGTGCCAGCTCACCAGGCCTAGCGGGGAGCTCCTACGAGCAGTACTTC.

This clonotype was recorded a few times. The chain combines TRBV7-6 with TRBJ2-3; TRBD2 aligns across 10 bases. Trimming at V came to 1 base and at J to 1 base, leaving 2 bases not matched to a gene. Germline V CDR1 and CDR2: SGHVS, FNYEAQ. The CDR3 length is 16 residues. CDR3 coding DNA: TGTGCCAGCAGCTTAGTTCTAGCGGGAGGCACAGATACGCAGTATTTT. It translates to CASSLVLAGGTDTQYF. The full variable domain, in which reference TRBV7-6 and TRBJ2-3 provide the parts outside the CDR3, is GAGVSQSPRYKVTKRGQDVALRCDPISGHVSLYWYRQALGQGPEFLTYFNYEAQQDKSGLPNDRFSAERPEGSISTLTIQRTEQRDSAMYRCASSLVLAGGTDTQYFGPGTRLTVL.

A few counts support this clonotype. CDR3 loop: CASSPLAGNTGELFF. In DNA form, the CDR3 reads TGTGCCAGCAGTCCCCTAGCGGGGAACACCGGGGAGCTGTTTTTT. The V gene is TRBV12-3 or TRBV12-4, the J gene TRBJ2-2; 8 bases line up with TRBD2. CDR3 length: 15 amino acids. J lost 1 base, V lost 5 bases, and 3 bases had no gene match.

The rearrangement joins TRBV27 to TRBJ2-1, with TRBD2 identical over 7 bases. The CDR3 is 17 amino acids. Trimming removed 5 bases from V and 0 bases from J; junction bases left unmatched: 10. Germline V gene data show CDR1 as MNHEY and CDR2 as SMNVEV (reference sequence). This CDR3 reads CASSRSGGSISYNEQFF. In nucleotides, the CDR3 is TGTGCCAGCAGTCGAAGTGGCGGGAGTATCTCCTACAATGAGCAGTTCTTC.